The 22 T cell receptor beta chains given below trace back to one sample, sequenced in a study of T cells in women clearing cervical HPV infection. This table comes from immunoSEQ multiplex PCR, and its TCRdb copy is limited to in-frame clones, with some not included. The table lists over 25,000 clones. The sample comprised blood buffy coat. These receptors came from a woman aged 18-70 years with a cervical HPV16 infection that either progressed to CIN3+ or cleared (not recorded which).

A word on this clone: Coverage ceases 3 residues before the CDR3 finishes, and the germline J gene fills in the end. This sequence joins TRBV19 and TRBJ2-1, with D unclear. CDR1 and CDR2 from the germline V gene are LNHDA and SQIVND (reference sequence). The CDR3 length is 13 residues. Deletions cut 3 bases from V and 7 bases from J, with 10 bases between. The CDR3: CASSINGRNEQFF. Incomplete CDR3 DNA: TGTGCCAGTAGTATCAATGGGCGTAATGAG.

The DNA read from the CDR3 is TGTGCCAGCAGGGGACTAGCGGGACCATACAATGAG. This encodes CASRGLAGPYNE. The CDR3, in full, reads CASRGLAGPYNEQFF. The genes are TRBV2 and TRBJ2-1, with 13 bases matching TRBD2. From the germline J gene comes the end of the CDR3, since the read stops 3 residues before it. This CDR3 has 15 residues. CDR1 SNHLY and CDR2 FYNNEI come from the germline V gene. J lost 4 bases, V lost 6 bases, and 3 bases had no gene match.

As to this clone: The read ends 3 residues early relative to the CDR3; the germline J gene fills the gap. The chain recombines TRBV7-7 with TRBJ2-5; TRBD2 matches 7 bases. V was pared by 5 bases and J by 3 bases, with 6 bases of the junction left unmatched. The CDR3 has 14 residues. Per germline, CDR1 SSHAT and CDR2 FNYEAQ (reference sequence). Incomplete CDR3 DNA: TGTGCCAGCAGCCGAGGGCTAGCGGAAGAGACC. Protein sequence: CASSRGLAEET. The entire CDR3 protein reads CASSRGLAEETQYF.

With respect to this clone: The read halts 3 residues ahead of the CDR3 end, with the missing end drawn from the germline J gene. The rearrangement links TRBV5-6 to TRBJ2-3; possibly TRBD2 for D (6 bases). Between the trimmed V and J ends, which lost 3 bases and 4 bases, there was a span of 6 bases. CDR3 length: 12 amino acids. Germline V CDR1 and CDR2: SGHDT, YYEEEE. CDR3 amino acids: CASSSGADTQYF. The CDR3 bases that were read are TGTGCCAGCAGCTCGGGGGCAGATACG.

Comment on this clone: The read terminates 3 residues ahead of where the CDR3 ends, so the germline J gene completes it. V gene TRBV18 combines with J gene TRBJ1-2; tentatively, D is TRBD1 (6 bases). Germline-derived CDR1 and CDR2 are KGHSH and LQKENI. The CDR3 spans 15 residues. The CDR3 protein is CASSPMQGSSYDYTF. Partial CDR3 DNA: TGTGCCAGCTCACCAATGCAGGGGAGCTCCTACGAC.

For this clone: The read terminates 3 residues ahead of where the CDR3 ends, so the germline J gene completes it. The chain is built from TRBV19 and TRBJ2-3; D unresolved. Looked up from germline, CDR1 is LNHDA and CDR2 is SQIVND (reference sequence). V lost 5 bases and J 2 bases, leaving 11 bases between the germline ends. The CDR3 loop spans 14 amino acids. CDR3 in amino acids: CASSPQIVTDTQYF. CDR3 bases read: TGTGCCAGTAGTCCCCAGATCGTCACAGATACG.

CDR3 amino acids: CASSAGTSGYNEQFF. The CDR3 DNA, read in part, is TGTGCCAGCAGTGCCGGGACTAGCGGTTACAATGAG. The gene calls are TRBV12-3 or TRBV12-4 and TRBJ2-1; 11 bases are a match to TRBD2. Read sequence stops 3 residues before the CDR3 end, and the germline J gene provides the missing end. This CDR3 region has 15 residues. The ends lost 5 bases at V and 4 bases at J; junction bases unmatched: 4.

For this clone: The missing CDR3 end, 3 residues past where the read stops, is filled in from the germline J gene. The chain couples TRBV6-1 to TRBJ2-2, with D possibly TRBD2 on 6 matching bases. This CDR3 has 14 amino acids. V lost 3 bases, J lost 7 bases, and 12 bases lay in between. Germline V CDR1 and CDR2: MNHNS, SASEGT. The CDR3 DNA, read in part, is TGTGCCAGCAGTGATGGGGTAGCGGTCGGGGAG. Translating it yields CASSDGVAVGE. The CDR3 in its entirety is CASSDGVAVGELFF.

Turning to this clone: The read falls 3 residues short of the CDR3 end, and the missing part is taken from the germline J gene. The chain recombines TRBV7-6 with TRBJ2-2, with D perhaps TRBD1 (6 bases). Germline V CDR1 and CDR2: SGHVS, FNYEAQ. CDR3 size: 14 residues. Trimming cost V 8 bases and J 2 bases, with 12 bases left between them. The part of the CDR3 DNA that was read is TGTGCCAGCGGACGACAGGAAAACACCGGGGAG. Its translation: CASGRQENTGE. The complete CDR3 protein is CASGRQENTGELFF.

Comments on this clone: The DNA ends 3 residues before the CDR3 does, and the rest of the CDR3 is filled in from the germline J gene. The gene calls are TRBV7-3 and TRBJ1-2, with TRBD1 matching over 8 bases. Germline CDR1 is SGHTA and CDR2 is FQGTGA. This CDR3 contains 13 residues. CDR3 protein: CASSAGQGEGYTF. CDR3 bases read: TGTGCCAGCAGCGCAGGACAGGGCGAAGGC.

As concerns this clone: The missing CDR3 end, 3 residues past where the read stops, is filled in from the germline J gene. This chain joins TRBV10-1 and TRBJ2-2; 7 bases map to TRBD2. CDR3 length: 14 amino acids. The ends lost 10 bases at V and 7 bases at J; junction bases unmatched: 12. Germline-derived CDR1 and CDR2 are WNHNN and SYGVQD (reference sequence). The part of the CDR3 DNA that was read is TGCGCCACCGCAGCGGGATCAGGCGGCGGGGAG. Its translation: CATAAGSGGGE. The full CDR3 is CATAAGSGGGELFF.

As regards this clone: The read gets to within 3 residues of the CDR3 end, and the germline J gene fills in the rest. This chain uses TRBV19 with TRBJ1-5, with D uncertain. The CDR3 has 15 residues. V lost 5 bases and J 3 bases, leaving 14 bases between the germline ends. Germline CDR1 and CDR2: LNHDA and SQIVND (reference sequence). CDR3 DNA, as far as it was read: TGTGCCAGTAGTGAACAGTTTGGGTCCAATCAGCCC. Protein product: CASSEQFGSNQP. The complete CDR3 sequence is CASSEQFGSNQPQHF. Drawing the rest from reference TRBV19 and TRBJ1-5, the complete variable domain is DGGITQSPKYLFRKEGQNVTLSCEQNLNHDAMYWYRQDPGQGLRLIYYSQIVNDFQKGDIAEGYSVSREKKESFPLTVTSAQKNPTAFYLCASSEQFGSNQPQHFGDGTRLSIL.

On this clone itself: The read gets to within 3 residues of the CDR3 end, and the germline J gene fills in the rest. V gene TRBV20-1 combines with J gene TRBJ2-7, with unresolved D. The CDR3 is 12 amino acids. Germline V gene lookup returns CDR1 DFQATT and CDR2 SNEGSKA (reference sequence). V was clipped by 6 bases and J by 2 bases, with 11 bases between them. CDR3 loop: CSAPAGAYEQYF. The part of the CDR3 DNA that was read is TGCAGTGCCCCGGCAGGAGCCTACGAG.

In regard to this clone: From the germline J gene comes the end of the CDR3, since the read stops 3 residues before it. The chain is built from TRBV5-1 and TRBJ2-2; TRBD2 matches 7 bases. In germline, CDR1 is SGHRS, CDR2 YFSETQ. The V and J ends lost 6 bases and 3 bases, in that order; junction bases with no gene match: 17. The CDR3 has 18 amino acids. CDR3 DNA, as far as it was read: TGCGCCAGCAACTCCGGGTCAGGGAGGGAGTCCTACACCGGGGAG. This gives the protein CASNSGSGRESYTGE. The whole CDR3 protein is CASNSGSGRESYTGELFF.

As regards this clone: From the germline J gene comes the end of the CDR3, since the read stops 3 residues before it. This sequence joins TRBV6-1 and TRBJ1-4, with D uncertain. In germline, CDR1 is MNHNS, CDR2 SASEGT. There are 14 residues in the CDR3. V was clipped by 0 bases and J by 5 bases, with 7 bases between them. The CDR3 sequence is CASSEARWNEKLFF. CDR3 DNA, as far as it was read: TGTGCCAGCAGTGAAGCGAGGTGGAATGAAAAA.

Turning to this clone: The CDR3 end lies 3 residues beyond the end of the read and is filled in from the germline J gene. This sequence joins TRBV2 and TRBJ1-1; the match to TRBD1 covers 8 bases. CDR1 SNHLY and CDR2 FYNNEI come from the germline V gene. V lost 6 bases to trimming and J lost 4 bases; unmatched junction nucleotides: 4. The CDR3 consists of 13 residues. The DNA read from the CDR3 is TGTGCCAGCAGGTCAGGGGGCGGCACTGAA. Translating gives CASRSGGGTE. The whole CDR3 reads CASRSGGGTEAFF.

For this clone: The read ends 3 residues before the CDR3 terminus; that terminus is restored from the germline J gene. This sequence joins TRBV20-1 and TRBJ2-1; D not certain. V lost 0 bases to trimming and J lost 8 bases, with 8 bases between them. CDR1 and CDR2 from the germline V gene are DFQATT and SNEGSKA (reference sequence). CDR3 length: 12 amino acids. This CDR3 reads CSAREAAHEQFF. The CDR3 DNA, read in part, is TGCAGTGCTAGAGAGGCCGCCCATGAG.

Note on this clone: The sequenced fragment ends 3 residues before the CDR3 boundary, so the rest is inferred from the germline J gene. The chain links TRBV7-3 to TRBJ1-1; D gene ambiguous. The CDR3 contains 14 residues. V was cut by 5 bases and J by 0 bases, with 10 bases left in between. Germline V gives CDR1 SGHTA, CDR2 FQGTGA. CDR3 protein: CASSRGTMNTEAFF. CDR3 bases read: TGTGCCAGCAGCCGGGGAACCATGAACACTGAA. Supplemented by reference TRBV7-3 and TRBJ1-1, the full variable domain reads GAGVSQTPSNKVTEKGKYVELRCDPISGHTALYWYRQSLGQGPEFLIYFQGTGAADDSGLPNDRFFAVRPEGSVSTLKIQRTERGDSAVYLCASSRGTMNTEAFFGQGTRLTVV.

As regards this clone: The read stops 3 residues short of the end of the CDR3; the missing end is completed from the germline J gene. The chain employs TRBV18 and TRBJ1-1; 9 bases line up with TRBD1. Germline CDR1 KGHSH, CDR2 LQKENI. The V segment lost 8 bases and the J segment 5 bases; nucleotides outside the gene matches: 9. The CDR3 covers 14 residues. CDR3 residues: CASAPGQGGTEAFF. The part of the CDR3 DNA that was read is TGTGCCAGCGCCCCGGGACAGGGTGGAACTGAA.

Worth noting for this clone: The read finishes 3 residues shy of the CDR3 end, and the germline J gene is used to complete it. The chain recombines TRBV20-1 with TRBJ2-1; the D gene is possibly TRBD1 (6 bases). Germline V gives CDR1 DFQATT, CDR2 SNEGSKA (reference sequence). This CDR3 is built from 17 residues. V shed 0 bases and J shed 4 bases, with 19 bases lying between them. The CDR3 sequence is CSARERAGTLLYNEQFF. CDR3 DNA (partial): TGCAGTGCTAGAGAGCGGGCCGGGACACTGCTTTACAATGAG.

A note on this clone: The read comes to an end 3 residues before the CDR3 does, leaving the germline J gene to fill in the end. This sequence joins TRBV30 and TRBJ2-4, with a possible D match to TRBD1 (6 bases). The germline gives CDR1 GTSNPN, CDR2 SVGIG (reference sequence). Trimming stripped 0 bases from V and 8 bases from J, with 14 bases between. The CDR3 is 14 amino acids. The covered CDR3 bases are TGTGCCTGGAGTGTAGGGCTAGAGGGGGACATT. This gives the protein CAWSVGLEGDI. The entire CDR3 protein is CAWSVGLEGDIQYF.

The part of the CDR3 DNA that was read is TGTGCCAGCAGCCCGAAGGACAGGAACACTGAA. The encoded protein is CASSPKDRNTE. In full, the CDR3 reads CASSPKDRNTEAFF. This chain connects TRBV7-9 to TRBJ1-1; the D gene is possibly TRBD1 (6 bases). The observed sequence ends 3 residues before the CDR3 terminus, with the missing tail filled in from the germline J gene. Looked up from germline, CDR1 is SEHNR and CDR2 is FQNEAQ (reference sequence). With 5 bases removed from V and 1 base from J, the gap between germline ends came to 11 bases. There are 14 residues in the CDR3.